A selection of T cell receptor beta chains follows, all from one sample in a study of siplizumab effects on memory and regulatory T cells. Data came from immunoSEQ multiplex PCR; TCRdb stores just in-frame clones and leaves some out. The sample lists approximately 92,000 clones, 90% to 95% occurring once. Sequencing used non-Treg CD4+ T cells sorted from blood. The receptor set was obtained from a human donor in good health. Each CDR3 is given with its conserved first and last residue. A D gene is named only where the DNA matches it firmly. Not every row has a clone size; where given, it reads once, few, many or a size class.

cdr3_length: 15; clone_size: -; v_call: TRBV19; d_call: -; j_call: TRBJ2-3; cdr3_aa: CASSLTGSVTDTQYF; cdr3_nt: TGTGCCAGTAGTCTTACCGGGAGTGTAACAGATACGCAGTATTTT
cdr3_length: 13; clone_size: -; v_call: TRBV5-1; d_call: -; j_call: TRBJ1-1; cdr3_aa: CASSLAQGLGAFF; cdr3_nt: TGCGCCAGCAGCTTGGCCCAAGGGTTGGGGGCTTTCTTT
cdr3_length: 12; clone_size: -; v_call: TRBV18; d_call: -; j_call: TRBJ2-7; cdr3_aa: CASSPRDYEQYF; cdr3_nt: TGTGCCAGCTCACCCAGGGACTACGAGCAGTACTTC
cdr3_length: 12; clone_size: -; v_call: TRBV29-1; d_call: -; j_call: TRBJ2-3; cdr3_aa: CSVTPSTDTQYF; cdr3_nt: TGCAGCGTGACCCCTAGCACAGATACGCAGTATTTT
cdr3_length: 15; clone_size: -; v_call: TRBV28; d_call: TRBD1; j_call: TRBJ1-5; cdr3_aa: CASSAVGQGNQPQHF; cdr3_nt: TGTGCCAGCAGTGCTGTTGGACAGGGCAATCAGCCCCAGCATTTT
cdr3_length: 12; clone_size: -; v_call: TRBV28; d_call: -; j_call: TRBJ1-2; cdr3_aa: CASRGNFYGYTF; cdr3_nt: TGTGCCAGCCGAGGAAATTTTTATGGCTACACCTTC
cdr3_length: 13; clone_size: -; v_call: TRBV11-3; d_call: -; j_call: TRBJ2-1; cdr3_aa: CASSLEGYNEQFF; cdr3_nt: TGTGCCAGCAGCTTAGAGGGGTACAATGAGCAGTTCTTC
cdr3_length: 14; clone_size: -; v_call: TRBV7-8; d_call: -; j_call: TRBJ2-7; cdr3_aa: CASSLLPGGSEQYF; cdr3_nt: TGTGCCAGCAGCTTACTTCCTGGGGGATCCGAGCAGTACTTC
cdr3_length: 13; clone_size: -; v_call: TRBV9; d_call: -; j_call: TRBJ2-7; cdr3_aa: CASSVGGTYEQYF; cdr3_nt: TGTGCCAGCAGCGTTGGAGGGACCTACGAGCAGTACTTC
cdr3_length: 15; clone_size: -; v_call: TRBV11-2; d_call: -; j_call: TRBJ2-7; cdr3_aa: CASSLGQGMALEQYF; cdr3_nt: TGTGCCAGCAGCTTAGGGCAGGGTATGGCTCTCGAGCAGTACTTC
cdr3_length: 14; clone_size: -; v_call: TRBV28; d_call: TRBD1; j_call: TRBJ2-5; cdr3_aa: CASSETGVSETQYF; cdr3_nt: TGTGCCAGCAGTGAGACAGGGGTCAGTGAGACCCAGTACTTC
cdr3_length: 13; clone_size: -; v_call: TRBV27; d_call: -; j_call: TRBJ1-1; cdr3_aa: CASTHRGRSEAFF; cdr3_nt: TGTGCCAGCACCCATCGGGGCCGGTCTGAAGCTTTCTTT
cdr3_length: 16; clone_size: -; v_call: TRBV7-8; d_call: -; j_call: TRBJ1-2; cdr3_aa: CASSPLHYRVTNGYTF; cdr3_nt: TGTGCCAGCAGCCCGCTGCACTACAGGGTAACTAATGGCTACACCTTC
cdr3_length: 17; clone_size: -; v_call: TRBV23-1; d_call: -; j_call: TRBJ2-7; cdr3_aa: CASSQCRRDSETYEQYF; cdr3_nt: TGCGCCAGCAGTCAATGCCGGCGGGACTCAGAGACCTACGAGCAGTACTTC
cdr3_length: 14; clone_size: -; v_call: TRBV4-1; d_call: -; j_call: TRBJ2-1; cdr3_aa: CASSQDQSHSEQFF; cdr3_nt: TGCGCCAGCAGCCAAGATCAAAGTCACAGTGAGCAGTTCTTC
cdr3_length: 15; clone_size: once; v_call: TRBV5-5; d_call: -; j_call: TRBJ1-4; cdr3_aa: CASSDQTGVIEKLFF; cdr3_nt: TGTGCCAGCAGCGATCAGACAGGCGTAATTGAAAAACTGTTTTTT
cdr3_length: 14; clone_size: -; v_call: TRBV7-7; d_call: TRBD2; j_call: TRBJ2-5; cdr3_aa: CASSPGGNQETQYF; cdr3_nt: TGTGCCAGCAGCCCGGGGGGTAACCAAGAGACCCAGTACTTC
cdr3_length: 15; clone_size: few; v_call: TRBV4-2; d_call: -; j_call: TRBJ2-2; cdr3_aa: CASSQAKANTGELFF; cdr3_nt: TGTGCCAGCAGCCAAGCCAAGGCGAACACCGGGGAGCTGTTTTTT
cdr3_length: 18; clone_size: -; v_call: TRBV15; d_call: -; j_call: TRBJ1-5; cdr3_aa: CATSRPTGPSLGNQPQHF; cdr3_nt: TGTGCCACCAGCAGACCAACGGGGCCGTCGCTCGGCAATCAGCCCCAGCATTTT
cdr3_length: 14; clone_size: once; v_call: TRBV21-1; d_call: -; j_call: TRBJ1-1; cdr3_aa: CASSYRVMNTEAFF; cdr3_nt: TGTGCCAGCAGTTACAGGGTAATGAACACTGAAGCTTTCTTT
cdr3_length: 14; clone_size: -; v_call: TRBV5-6; d_call: -; j_call: TRBJ2-2; cdr3_aa: CASSLPTSTGELFF; cdr3_nt: TGTGCCAGCAGCTTGCCCACCTCCACCGGGGAGCTGTTTTTT
cdr3_length: 11; clone_size: -; v_call: TRBV4-1; d_call: -; j_call: TRBJ2-7; cdr3_aa: CASSHGYEQYF; cdr3_nt: TGCGCCAGCAGCCATGGCTACGAGCAGTACTTC
cdr3_length: 16; clone_size: -; v_call: TRBV7-8; d_call: TRBD1; j_call: TRBJ1-2; cdr3_aa: CASSFSRSGTGDGYTF; cdr3_nt: TGTGCCAGCAGCTTCTCAAGGTCCGGGACAGGGGATGGCTACACCTTC
cdr3_length: 15; clone_size: -; v_call: TRBV27; d_call: -; j_call: TRBJ1-6; cdr3_aa: CASGGNRLMRSPLHF; cdr3_nt: TGTGCCAGCGGAGGAAACAGGTTAATGCGATCACCCCTCCACTTT
cdr3_length: 14; clone_size: -; v_call: TRBV18; d_call: -; j_call: TRBJ2-7; cdr3_aa: CASSPPAPPYEQYF; cdr3_nt: TGTGCCAGCTCACCACCGGCACCCCCCTACGAGCAGTACTTC
cdr3_length: 13; clone_size: -; v_call: TRBV18; d_call: -; j_call: TRBJ1-1; cdr3_aa: CASSPDQNTEAFF; cdr3_nt: TGTGCCAGCTCTCCCGATCAGAACACTGAAGCTTTCTTT
cdr3_length: 17; clone_size: -; v_call: TRBV7-3; d_call: -; j_call: TRBJ2-1; cdr3_aa: CASSFKVAEPGMGEQFF; cdr3_nt: TGTGCCAGCAGCTTCAAAGTAGCGGAGCCAGGAATGGGTGAGCAGTTCTTC
cdr3_length: 13; clone_size: -; v_call: TRBV6-1; d_call: -; j_call: TRBJ2-5; cdr3_aa: CAGTRTPQETQYF; cdr3_nt: TGTGCCGGAACCCGGACACCACAAGAGACCCAGTACTTC
cdr3_length: 15; clone_size: -; v_call: TRBV6-6; d_call: -; j_call: TRBJ2-7; cdr3_aa: CASTGRGWDSYEQYF; cdr3_nt: TGTGCCAGCACTGGACGTGGGTGGGACTCCTACGAGCAGTACTTC
cdr3_length: 15; clone_size: -; v_call: TRBV30; d_call: TRBD1; j_call: TRBJ1-2; cdr3_aa: CARAENGGQVYGYTF; cdr3_nt: TGTGCCCGGGCTGAAAACGGGGGACAGGTTTATGGCTACACCTTC
cdr3_length: 18; clone_size: -; v_call: TRBV7-6; d_call: TRBD2; j_call: TRBJ2-1; cdr3_aa: CASSRLVRGTSANNEQFF; cdr3_nt: TGTGCCAGCAGCCGACTAGTCCGCGGGACTAGCGCGAACAATGAGCAGTTCTTC
cdr3_length: 13; clone_size: -; v_call: TRBV21-1; d_call: -; j_call: TRBJ2-7; cdr3_aa: CARSGTGVGEQYF; cdr3_nt: TGTGCCCGTTCCGGGACAGGGGTGGGGGAGCAGTACTTC
cdr3_length: 15; clone_size: -; v_call: TRBV5-4; d_call: TRBD2; j_call: TRBJ2-3; cdr3_aa: CASSTGGRNLDTQYF; cdr3_nt: TGTGCCAGCAGCACGGGCGGGAGGAATTTAGATACGCAGTATTTT
cdr3_length: 15; clone_size: -; v_call: TRBV4-1; d_call: TRBD2; j_call: TRBJ2-3; cdr3_aa: CASSQSGVPVDTQYF; cdr3_nt: TGCGCCAGCAGCCAAAGCGGGGTACCTGTCGATACGCAGTATTTT
cdr3_length: 14; clone_size: -; v_call: TRBV5-1; d_call: TRBD1; j_call: TRBJ2-2; cdr3_aa: CASRRTGNTGELFF; cdr3_nt: TGCGCCAGCAGACGGACAGGGAACACCGGGGAGCTGTTTTTT
cdr3_length: 15; clone_size: -; v_call: TRBV28; d_call: TRBD1; j_call: TRBJ2-5; cdr3_aa: CANTHQGGQVGTQYF; cdr3_nt: TGTGCCAACACCCACCAAGGTGGACAGGTGGGGACCCAGTACTTC
cdr3_length: 14; clone_size: -; v_call: TRBV29-1; d_call: -; j_call: TRBJ1-1; cdr3_aa: CSVVPLGGSTEAFF; cdr3_nt: TGCAGCGTTGTGCCCCTTGGGGGTAGCACTGAAGCTTTCTTT
cdr3_length: 15; clone_size: -; v_call: TRBV7-2; d_call: -; j_call: TRBJ2-1; cdr3_aa: CASSLINGLGNEQFF; cdr3_nt: TGTGCCAGCAGCTTAATCAACGGGTTGGGGAATGAGCAGTTCTTC
cdr3_length: 16; clone_size: -; v_call: TRBV19; d_call: TRBD1; j_call: TRBJ2-1; cdr3_aa: CASSLRDRIVNNEQFF; cdr3_nt: TGTGCCAGTAGTCTAAGGGACAGGATAGTAAACAATGAGCAGTTCTTC
cdr3_length: 15; clone_size: once; v_call: TRBV28; d_call: -; j_call: TRBJ2-2; cdr3_aa: CASSPPSSSMGELFF; cdr3_nt: TGTGCCAGCAGCCCTCCTAGCAGTAGCATGGGGGAGCTGTTTTTT
cdr3_length: 16; clone_size: -; v_call: TRBV4-1; d_call: -; j_call: TRBJ1-2; cdr3_aa: CASSQGPLIRGGGYTF; cdr3_nt: TGCGCCAGCAGCCAAGGTCCCTTGATCAGGGGAGGAGGCTACACCTTC
cdr3_length: 12; clone_size: -; v_call: TRBV28; d_call: -; j_call: TRBJ1-2; cdr3_aa: CASSLFGYGYTF; cdr3_nt: TGTGCCAGCAGTTTATTTGGCTATGGCTACACCTTC
cdr3_length: 16; clone_size: -; v_call: TRBV28; d_call: TRBD2; j_call: TRBJ2-7; cdr3_aa: CASSSAVPSGQPEQYF; cdr3_nt: TGTGCCAGCAGCTCTGCGGTTCCTAGCGGTCAACCGGAGCAGTACTTC
cdr3_length: 17; clone_size: -; v_call: TRBV28; d_call: -; j_call: TRBJ2-6; cdr3_aa: CASSPLTGTTGANVLTF; cdr3_nt: TGTGCCAGCAGTCCCCTAACAGGGACTACTGGGGCCAACGTCCTGACTTTC
cdr3_length: 12; clone_size: -; v_call: TRBV5-1; d_call: -; j_call: TRBJ2-5; cdr3_aa: CASSLVGETQYF; cdr3_nt: TGCGCCAGCAGCTTGGTAGGAGAGACCCAGTACTTC
cdr3_length: 15; clone_size: -; v_call: TRBV19; d_call: TRBD2; j_call: TRBJ2-1; cdr3_aa: CASSWASGTNNEQFF; cdr3_nt: TGTGCCAGTAGTTGGGCTAGCGGGACAAACAATGAGCAGTTCTTC
cdr3_length: 14; clone_size: -; v_call: TRBV19; d_call: TRBD2; j_call: TRBJ2-5; cdr3_aa: CASSSAGGRETQYF; cdr3_nt: TGTGCCAGTAGTTCGGCGGGAGGAAGGGAGACCCAGTACTTC
cdr3_length: 15; clone_size: -; v_call: TRBV5-6; d_call: TRBD2; j_call: TRBJ2-3; cdr3_aa: CASSLLAGEADTQYF; cdr3_nt: TGTGCCAGCAGCTTGCTAGCGGGAGAAGCCGATACGCAGTATTTT
cdr3_length: 14; clone_size: -; v_call: TRBV19; d_call: -; j_call: TRBJ1-1; cdr3_aa: CASSIRTGNTEAFF; cdr3_nt: TGTGCCAGTAGTATTAGGACGGGGAACACTGAAGCTTTCTTT
cdr3_length: 14; clone_size: -; v_call: TRBV9; d_call: -; j_call: TRBJ2-7; cdr3_aa: CASSVGDSAYEQYF; cdr3_nt: TGTGCCAGCAGCGTAGGAGACAGTGCCTACGAGCAGTACTTC
cdr3_length: 13; clone_size: -; v_call: TRBV14; d_call: -; j_call: TRBJ2-7; cdr3_aa: CASSQTGNYEQYF; cdr3_nt: TGTGCCAGCAGCCAAACAGGGAACTACGAGCAGTACTTC
cdr3_length: 14; clone_size: -; v_call: TRBV6-5; d_call: -; j_call: TRBJ2-3; cdr3_aa: CASMPTGRTDTQYF; cdr3_nt: TGTGCCAGCATGCCAACGGGCCGCACAGATACGCAGTATTTT
cdr3_length: 17; clone_size: -; v_call: TRBV7-3; d_call: TRBD2; j_call: TRBJ2-1; cdr3_aa: CASSLLPGLAEGREQFF; cdr3_nt: TGTGCCAGCAGCTTATTGCCGGGACTAGCGGAGGGAAGGGAGCAGTTCTTC
cdr3_length: 15; clone_size: once; v_call: TRBV4-1; d_call: TRBD2; j_call: TRBJ2-5; cdr3_aa: CASSPSGLAEETQYF; cdr3_nt: TGCGCCAGCAGCCCCTCGGGACTAGCGGAAGAGACCCAGTACTTC
cdr3_length: 18; clone_size: -; v_call: TRBV28; d_call: TRBD2; j_call: TRBJ2-3; cdr3_aa: CASSSSVLAAYSTDTQYF; cdr3_nt: TGTGCCAGCAGTTCGTCCGTACTAGCGGCGTATAGCACAGATACGCAGTATTTT
cdr3_length: 18; clone_size: -; v_call: TRBV27; d_call: TRBD2; j_call: TRBJ2-1; cdr3_aa: CASSLSIRASGRDNEQFF; cdr3_nt: TGTGCCAGCAGTTTATCGATTAGGGCTAGCGGGAGGGACAATGAGCAGTTCTTC